The clone carrying this T cell receptor (beta chain) was picked up a small number of times. Recruitment covered about 26 US areas and drew participants whose ages spanned about 18 to 89 years. The table came from immunoSEQ multiplex PCR; TCRdb's copy has only in-frame clones and leaves some out. The sample carries 150,000 to 200,000 clones, approximately 80% recorded once. This sample was included in a study of blood T cell repertoires in COVID-19. Study as a whole: The analysed material was cDNA or gDNA that came from T cells, B-cell-depleted T cells, or PBMCs.

V shed 3 bases and J 8 bases; nucleotides not matched to a gene: 8. The CDR3 totals 14 residues. From germline, CDR1 is SEHNR and CDR2 FQNEAQ (reference sequence). This chain links TRBV7-9 with TRBJ1-2; 8 positions agree with TRBD1. The clonotype comes from a woman in her sixties with acute COVID-19. Sample: PBMCs or T cells enriched from blood (not recorded which). DNA for the CDR3: TGTGCCAGCAGCTTCGACGGAACAGGGGGAGGCTACACCTTC. Translated: CASSFDGTGGGYTF.